This T cell receptor beta chain stems from a study of T cells in Graves' hyperthyroidism and ophthalmopathy. Overall study findings and caveats: Researchers report that a 13 V-J model separated ophthalmopathy from stable hyperthyroidism.

This clonotype occurred many times. Its matching antigen is unknown. The germline gives CDR1 MNHEY, CDR2 SMNVEV (reference sequence). The CDR3 extends over 16 amino acids. Trimming took 6 bases from V and 1 from J; bases not matched to a gene: 10. Researchers took RNA transcripts and amplified the TCR beta CDR3 regions from them. HTBI primers were the set used in a first-round RT-PCR of the TCR CDR3. One entry per CDR3 protein, called by TCRdb with MiXCR from the multiplex PCR reads. The sample lists over 500,000 distinct CDR3 sequences; about 16% were seen once. This rearrangement joins TRBV27 to TRBJ1-1, with TRBD1 matching 8 bases. Sequenced: blood. The origin of this receptor is a woman in her twenties or thirties with Graves' ophthalmopathy. Here the CDR3 reads CASRGDRPSENTEAFF. CDR3 sequence (DNA): TGTGCCAGCAGGGGGGACAGGCCGTCCGAGAACACTGAAGCTTTCTTT.